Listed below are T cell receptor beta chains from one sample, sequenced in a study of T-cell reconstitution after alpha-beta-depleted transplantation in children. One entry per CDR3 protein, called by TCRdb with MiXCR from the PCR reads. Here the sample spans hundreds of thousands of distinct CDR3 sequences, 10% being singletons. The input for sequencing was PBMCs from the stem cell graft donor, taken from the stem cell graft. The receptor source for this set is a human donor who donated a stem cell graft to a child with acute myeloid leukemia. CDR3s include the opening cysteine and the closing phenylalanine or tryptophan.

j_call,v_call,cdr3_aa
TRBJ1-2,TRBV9,CASSVVRGPLNYGYTF
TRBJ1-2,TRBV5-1,CASSLDTGGTNYGYTF
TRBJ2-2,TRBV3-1,CASSQYRQGYGELFF
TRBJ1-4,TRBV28,CASSFLLGSEKLFF
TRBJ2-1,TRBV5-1,CASSPGGARSSYNEQFF
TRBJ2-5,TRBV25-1,CASERGHQETQYF
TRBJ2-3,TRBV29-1,CSVEPSGRADTQYF
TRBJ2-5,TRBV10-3,CAIARDRGQETQYF
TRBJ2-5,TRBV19,CASSTGGTQQETQYF
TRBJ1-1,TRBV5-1,CASSPPGQGPEAFF
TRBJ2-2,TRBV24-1,CATSAEGRDTGELFF
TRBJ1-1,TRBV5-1,CASSPKVGQVEAFF
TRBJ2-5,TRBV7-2,CASRITSGVQETQYF
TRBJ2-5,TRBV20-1,CSARDSGRPETQYF
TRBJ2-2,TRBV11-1,CASSRLGQGAGELFF
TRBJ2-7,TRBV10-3,CAIMQDGSSYEQYF